Below are 10 T cell receptor beta chains sequenced from a single sample in a study of cytomegalovirus exposure and HLA in healthy donors. Vbeta (60) and Jbeta (13) primers were used in the PCR. The assay was immunoSEQ multiplex PCR, and TCRdb's table has in-frame clones only and misses some. The sample contains over 150,000 clones, approximately 84% of which appear only once. Source material: PBMCs. Source of these receptors: a boy aged 2 to 10 in good health and CMV-seronegative.

The chain has TRBV30 and TRBJ2-6; D might be TRBD1 (6 bases). Per germline, CDR1 GTSNPN and CDR2 SVGIG (reference sequence). V lost 7 bases, J lost 2 bases, and 9 bases lay in between. The CDR3 is 13 residues long. The CDR3 coding sequence is TGTGCCTCCACAGGGCCTGGGGCCAACGTCCTGACTTTC. As protein: CASTGPGANVLTF.

V and J are TRBV10-3 and TRBJ2-3; TRBD2 might be the D (6 bases). V was pared by 5 bases and J by 7 bases, with 22 bases between. The CDR3 runs 16 residues. Germline V gene sequence: CDR1 ENHRY, CDR2 SYGVKD. CDR3 DNA sequence: TGTGCCATCAGTCAAGCCCGGGACTCCCAGGGAAATACGCAGTATTTT. This translates into CAISQARDSQGNTQYF.

The chain employs TRBV6-1 and TRBJ2-2, with 8 nucleotides matching TRBD2. Trimming cost V 2 bases and J 6 bases; bases outside gene matches: 5. The CDR3 spans 15 residues. Germline CDR1 is MNHNS and CDR2 is SASEGT. CDR3 amino acids: CASSELGGRSGELFF. CDR3 in DNA: TGTGCCAGCAGTGAATTGGGCGGGAGGTCCGGGGAGCTGTTTTTT.

This clone came up a few times. The chain links TRBV5-6 to TRBJ2-7; 9 bases map to TRBD2. Germline assignment: CDR1 SGHDT and CDR2 YYEEEE. With 4 bases clipped from V and 3 bases from J, the junction kept 8 bases outside the gene matches. This CDR3 region has 15 residues. The CDR3 DNA sequence: TGTGCCAGCAGCCTCGGACTAGCGCGCATCTACGAGCAGTACTTC. It is translated as CASSLGLARIYEQYF.

The chain combines TRBV14 with TRBJ1-1; D may be TRBD1 (6 bases). Looked up from germline, CDR1 is SGHDN and CDR2 is FVKESK. Trimming removed 2 bases from V and 11 bases from J, with 18 bases in between. The CDR3 loop spans 14 amino acids. As DNA, the CDR3 is TGTGCCAGCAGCCAATTCCCGGGACATGCCTGGGCTTTCTTT. This sequence encodes CASSQFPGHAWAFF.

V gene TRBV4-1 combines with J gene TRBJ2-1; 8 nucleotides align to TRBD1. J was trimmed by 9 bases and V by 5 bases; bases with no gene match: 12. The germline CDR1 and CDR2 sequences are MGHRA and YSYEKL. The CDR3 consists of 15 residues. CDR3 in DNA: TGCGCCAGCAGCTACCACCTATCTACAGGGGGTGAGCAGTTCTTC. Protein sequence: CASSYHLSTGGEQFF.

This clone was observed once. The CDR3 DNA sequence: TGTGCCAGCAGTCATCGAGCGGGGATGACCTACAATGAGCAGTTCTTC. It specifies CASSHRAGMTYNEQFF. The chain links TRBV27 to TRBJ2-1; 7 bases agree with TRBD2. There are 16 residues in the CDR3. CDR1 and CDR2 from the germline V gene are MNHEY and SMNVEV (reference sequence). The trim removed 5 bases at V and 2 bases at J, leaving 9 bases unmatched.

The chain employs TRBV2 and TRBJ2-7; 8 bases fit TRBD2. Losses at the gene ends were 2 bases for V and 6 bases for J; bases not matched to a gene: 6. Per germline, CDR1 SNHLY and CDR2 FYNNEI. The CDR3 is 14 amino acids. The CDR3 nucleotides read TGTGCCAGCAGTGAAAGGATCGGGAGGGTCGAGCAGTACTTC. Amino acid sequence: CASSERIGRVEQYF.

This clone has just a few counts. The gene calls are TRBV14 and TRBJ2-1, with 12 positions matching TRBD2. CDR3 length equals 15 residues. V lost 4 bases and J lost 6; bases outside the gene matches: 4. Germline V CDR1 and CDR2: SGHDN, FVKESK. The CDR3, as DNA: TGTGCCAGCAGCCCCCTAGCGGGAGGGTTCAATGAGCAGTTCTTC. Amino acid sequence: CASSPLAGGFNEQFF.

V usage is TRBV28 and J usage is TRBJ1-5; D may be TRBD1 (6 bases). Germline V gene lookup returns CDR1 MDHEN and CDR2 SYDVKM. V was clipped by 3 bases and J by 7 bases, with 19 bases between them. CDR3 length equals 16 residues. The CDR3 region is CASSFLLGASDQPQHF. CDR3 nucleotide sequence: TGTGCCAGCAGTTTCCTCTTGGGGGCGTCCGACCAGCCCCAGCATTTT.